The next 4 T cell receptor beta chains were all read from a single sample in a study of beta chain features in type 1 diabetes. Findings and limits, study-wide: TCRB CDR3 length was moderately but significantly reduced in all four CD4+ subsets of Type 1 diabetes patients.

The entirety of the isolated RNA underwent reverse transcription, so expressed TCRB transcripts were sequenced. The repertoire was sequenced with immunoSEQ multiplex PCR; TCRdb's copy has only in-frame clones and lacks some. Of 130,000 or so clones listed, 7.5% to 9.5% are singletons. Antigens for these TCRs are unknown. The sample consisted of central memory CD4+ T cells from blood. The source of these receptors is a man aged 25-45 years with type 1 diabetes.

The rearrangement uses TRBV7-2 and TRBJ2-5; weak D call: TRBD1 (5 bases). The CDR3 extends over 12 amino acids. V dropped 6 bases and J dropped 4 bases, with 9 bases sitting between them. Per germline, CDR1 SGHTA and CDR2 FQGNSA. Here the CDR3 DNA reads TGTGCCAGCAGGACAGACGTAGAGACCCAGTACTTC. Protein product: CASRTDVETQYF. Full variable domain (rest looked up from reference TRBV7-2 and TRBJ2-5): GAGVSQSPSNKVTEKGKDVELRCDPISGHTALYWYRQSLGQGLEFLIYFQGNSAPDKSGLPSDRFSAERTGGSVSTLTIQRTQQEDSAVYLCASRTDVETQYFGPGTRLLVL.

This chain links TRBV6-1 with TRBJ2-5; a possible D gene is TRBD1 (7 bases). The CDR3 has 15 amino acids. CDR1 and CDR2 from the germline V gene are MNHNS and SASEGT. V was pared by 5 bases and J by 5 bases, with 18 bases between. CDR3 sequence reads: CASSLDQGGGETQYF. DNA for the CDR3: TGTGCCAGCAGTTTGGATCAGGGGGGCGGGGAGACCCAGTACTTC.

This clone occurred a few times. The chain couples TRBV11-1 to TRBJ1-5; the D is unclear. V was clipped by 4 bases and J by 3 bases, with 10 bases between them. The CDR3 sequence is 14 residues long. Per the germline V gene, CDR1 is SGHAT and CDR2 is FQDESV (reference sequence). The CDR3 region has the DNA TGTGCCAGCAGCTACCGGGAGACCAATCAGCCCCAGCATTTT. As protein: CASSYRETNQPQHF.

The V and J genes are TRBV29-1 and TRBJ2-1, with D hard to call. V shed 1 base and J shed 4 bases, with 11 bases lying between them. This CDR3 is 14 amino acids long. CDR1 and CDR2 from the germline V gene are SQVTM and ANQGSEA. In nucleotides, the CDR3 is TGCAGCGTTGAAGTGCGGAAAAGGTACAATGAGCAGTTCTTC. Translating it yields CSVEVRKRYNEQFF.